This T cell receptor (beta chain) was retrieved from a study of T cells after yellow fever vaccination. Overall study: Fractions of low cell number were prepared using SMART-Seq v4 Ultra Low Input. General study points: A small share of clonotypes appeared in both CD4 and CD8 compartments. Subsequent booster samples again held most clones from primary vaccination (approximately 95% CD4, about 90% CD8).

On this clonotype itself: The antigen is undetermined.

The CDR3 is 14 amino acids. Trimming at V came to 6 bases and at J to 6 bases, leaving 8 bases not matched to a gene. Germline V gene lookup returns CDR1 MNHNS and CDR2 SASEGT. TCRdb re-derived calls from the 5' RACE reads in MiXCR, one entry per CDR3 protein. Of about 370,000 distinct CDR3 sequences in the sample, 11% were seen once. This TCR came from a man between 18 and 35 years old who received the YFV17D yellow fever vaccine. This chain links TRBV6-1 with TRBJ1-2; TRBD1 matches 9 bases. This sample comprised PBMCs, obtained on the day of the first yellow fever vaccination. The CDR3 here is CASSVRDRVDGYTF. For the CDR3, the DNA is TGTGCCAGCAGCGTCCGGGACAGGGTTGATGGCTACACCTTC.